This T cell receptor (beta chain) was sequenced for a study of T cells in Graves' hyperthyroidism and ophthalmopathy. From RNA transcripts, TCR beta CDR3 regions were amplified. HTBI primers were used for first-round RT-PCR of the TCR CDR3. TCRdb reprocessed the multiplex PCR reads via MiXCR and lists one record per CDR3 protein. This sample yields about 420,000 distinct CDR3 sequences, of which roughly 13% are seen a single time; 5.3% belongs to the top ten. This clonotype has a count of ten or more. Trimming took 7 bases from V and 2 from J, leaving 14 bases between them. CDR1 and CDR2 (germline): MNHEY, SVGEGT. This CDR3 has 14 amino acids. The diagnostic basis comprised clinical symptoms, serum thyroxine and TRAb, thyroid ultrasound and orbital computed tomography.

Sequenced input: blood. The chain has TRBV6-2 or TRBV6-3 and TRBJ1-1; no clear D. This clonotype originated in a woman under 30 with Graves' hyperthyroidism. CDR3 region: CASIRTTLNTEAFF. CDR3 DNA: TGTGCCAGCATTAGGACCACTTTAAACACTGAAGCTTTCTTT.